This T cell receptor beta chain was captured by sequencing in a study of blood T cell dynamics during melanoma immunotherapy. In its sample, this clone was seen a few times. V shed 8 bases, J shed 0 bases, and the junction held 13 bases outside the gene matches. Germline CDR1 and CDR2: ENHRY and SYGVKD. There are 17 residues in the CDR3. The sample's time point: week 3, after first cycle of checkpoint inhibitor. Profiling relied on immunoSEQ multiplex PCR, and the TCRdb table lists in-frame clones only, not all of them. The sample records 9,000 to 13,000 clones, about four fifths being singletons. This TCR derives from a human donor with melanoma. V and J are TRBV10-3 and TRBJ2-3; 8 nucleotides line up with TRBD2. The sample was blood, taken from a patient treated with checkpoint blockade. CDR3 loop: CAIGGASGSSSTDTQYF. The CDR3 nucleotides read TGTGCCATCGGGGGGGCTAGCGGGTCCTCTAGCACAGATACGCAGTATTTT.